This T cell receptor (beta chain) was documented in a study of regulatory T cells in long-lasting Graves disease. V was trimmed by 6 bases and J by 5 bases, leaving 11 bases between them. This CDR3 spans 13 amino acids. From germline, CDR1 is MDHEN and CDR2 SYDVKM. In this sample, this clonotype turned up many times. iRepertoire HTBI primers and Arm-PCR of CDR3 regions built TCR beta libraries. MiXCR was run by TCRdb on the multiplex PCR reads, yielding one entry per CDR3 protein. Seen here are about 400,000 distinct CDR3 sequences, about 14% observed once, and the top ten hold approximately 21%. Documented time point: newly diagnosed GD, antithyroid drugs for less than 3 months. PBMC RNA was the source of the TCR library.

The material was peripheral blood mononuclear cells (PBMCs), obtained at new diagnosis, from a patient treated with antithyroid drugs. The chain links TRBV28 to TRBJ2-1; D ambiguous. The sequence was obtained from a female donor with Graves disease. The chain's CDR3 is CASSGTLNNEQFF. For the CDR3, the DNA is TGTGCCAGCAGCGGTACCTTAAACAATGAGCAGTTCTTC.